This T cell receptor (beta chain) was identified during a study of shared clonotypes between healthy human individuals. Background on the study: Each donor's CD4 naive and CD4 memory cells filled three plates apiece, CD8 naive two, and CD8 memory one. Study outcomes and limitations: Researchers sampled blood only, noting tissue repertoires likely differ.

In the sorted-subset replicate PCRs, 200 ng DNA, tens of thousands of T cell genomes, was used. Generated by immunoSEQ multiplex PCR, the TCRdb table keeps only in-frame clones and is missing some. The data contain under 600,000 clones, approximately 97% of them seen just once; the ten biggest clones take up 0.045% to 0.06%. The CDR3 covers 15 residues. Trimming left V 3 bases short and J 5 bases short, with 13 bases between. CDR1 SGHTA and CDR2 FQGNSA come from the germline V gene. Notes on this clone: Its matching antigen is unknown.

Sequencing used naive CD4+ T cells sorted from blood. Subset of the sample: CD45RA+ positively selected. The receptor was derived from a woman aged 25 to 39 in good health. The chain combines TRBV7-2 with TRBJ2-2; D unclear. CDR3 loop: CASSFHWKGTGELFF. The DNA for the CDR3 is TGTGCCAGCAGCTTTCATTGGAAAGGGACCGGGGAGCTGTTTTTT. Full variable domain (outside the CDR3, taken from reference TRBV7-2 and TRBJ2-2): GAGVSQSPSNKVTEKGKDVELRCDPISGHTALYWYRQSLGQGLEFLIYFQGNSAPDKSGLPSDRFSAERTGGSVSTLTIQRTQQEDSAVYLCASSFHWKGTGELFFGEGSRLTVL.